A selection of T cell receptor beta chains follows, all from one sample in a study of blood T cell repertoires in COVID-19. Method: immunoSEQ multiplex PCR; TCRdb's copy keeps in-frame clones and lacks some. Of 190,000 or so clones listed, about 85% are singletons. Sequencing was carried out using PBMCs or T cells enriched from blood (not recorded which). These receptors were obtained from a woman aged 25 to 45 who had recovered from COVID-19. CDR3s include the opening cysteine and the closing phenylalanine or tryptophan. A D gene is named only where the DNA matches it firmly. Not every row has a clone size; where given, it reads once, few, many or a size class.

D,size,V,J,DNA,CDR3
-,-,TRBV4-1,TRBJ1-2,TGCGCCAGCAGCCAAGATCTAGCAGCTAACTATGGCTACACCTTC,CASSQDLAANYGYTF
TRBD2,-,TRBV11-3,TRBJ2-7,TGTGCCAGCAGCTTAGCCAGCGAGGGAGGGACCTACGAGCAGTACTTC,CASSLASEGGTYEQYF
-,few,TRBV10-2,TRBJ2-6,TGCGCCAGCGTACTCTCTGGGGCCAACGTCCTGACTTTC,CASVLSGANVLTF
-,-,TRBV18,TRBJ1-2,TGTGCCAGCTCACCAAAACGGAACTATGGCTACACCTTC,CASSPKRNYGYTF
-,-,TRBV30,TRBJ1-2,TGTGCCTTCAGGTGGGCCTATGGCTACACCTTC,CAFRWAYGYTF
TRBD2,-,TRBV28,TRBJ2-7,TGTGCCAGCACCAAAGGGGCACGGACTAGCGGGAGGTACGAGCAGTACTTC,CASTKGARTSGRYEQYF
TRBD2,-,TRBV5-1,TRBJ2-7,TGCGCCAGCGCTCTTAGCGGGAGTGAGTACGAGCAGTACTTC,CASALSGSEYEQYF
-,-,TRBV19,TRBJ1-1,TGTGCCAGTAGTATAGATGGGAGGGGCGCGGCGGACACTGAAGCTTTCTTT,CASSIDGRGAADTEAFF
TRBD1,-,TRBV3-1/TRBV3-2,TRBJ1-2,TGTGCCAGCAGCCATGATGACAGGGCGGGCTATGGCTACACCTTC,CASSHDDRAGYGYTF
TRBD1,-,TRBV30,TRBJ1-6,TGTGCCTGGGACAGGGGGTTAAATTCACCCCTCCACTTT,CAWDRGLNSPLHF
-,-,TRBV6-1,TRBJ1-2,TGTGCCAGCAGTGAAGACCGGGTGACGTATGGCTACACCTTC,CASSEDRVTYGYTF
TRBD2,-,TRBV18,TRBJ2-1,TGTGCCAGCTCAAACAGCGGGGGGGCCTCCTACAATGAGCAGTTCTTC,CASSNSGGASYNEQFF
TRBD1,few,TRBV12-3/TRBV12-4,TRBJ1-2,TGTGCCGGGGGAAAACAGGGGGCTGGCTACACCTTC,CAGGKQGAGYTF
-,-,TRBV27,TRBJ2-7,TGTGCCAGCAGTTTTAGGGGGTGGGGCGAGCAGTACTTC,CASSFRGWGEQYF
TRBD2,-,TRBV15,TRBJ2-5,TGTGCCACCAGCAGATGGGGGGGGAGGGAAGAGACCCAGTACTTC,CATSRWGGREETQYF
TRBD2,-,TRBV29-1,TRBJ2-7,TGCAGCGTCTCGGGACTAGCGAACCACGAGCAGTACTTC,CSVSGLANHEQYF
-,-,TRBV1,TRBJ2-1,TGCACCAGCAGCCACAGCTCGCGCGGAGTTTCCTACAATGAGCAGTTCTTC,CTSSHSSRGVSYNEQFF
TRBD2,-,TRBV15,TRBJ2-7,TGTGCCACCAGCAGAGCAGCGGGAGGGCCCTACGAGCAGTACTTC,CATSRAAGGPYEQYF
-,-,TRBV4-3,TRBJ2-3,TGCGCCAGCAGCCAAGGGGAGCGGAGCACAGATACGCAGTATTTT,CASSQGERSTDTQYF
-,-,TRBV2,TRBJ2-7,TGTGCCAGCCGACCCGGGAGTGCCTCCTACGAGCAGTACTTC,CASRPGSASYEQYF
TRBD1,-,TRBV2,TRBJ1-5,TGTGCCAGCAGACCGCAGGGGGCGGGTCAGCCCCAGCATTTT,CASRPQGAGQPQHF
-,-,TRBV6-6,TRBJ1-5,TGTGCCAGCAGTCCCCGCCATGGGCATGGTCGCAATCAGCCCCAGCATTTT,CASSPRHGHGRNQPQHF
-,-,TRBV5-6,TRBJ1-1,TGTGCCAGCAGCTTGCAGTTTATGAACACTGAAGCTTTCTTT,CASSLQFMNTEAFF
-,-,TRBV6-2/TRBV6-3,TRBJ1-2,TGTGCCAGCAGTTCACAGGAGGGCCATGGCTACACCTTC,CASSSQEGHGYTF
-,-,TRBV6-2/TRBV6-3,TRBJ2-7,TGTGCCAGCAGTTCCGAGGTAACGTACTTC,CASSSEVTYF
-,once,TRBV6-2/TRBV6-3,TRBJ1-1,TGTGCCAGCAGTTACCCGGCGAGCACAGACACTGAAGCTTTCTTT,CASSYPASTDTEAFF
-,-,TRBV14,TRBJ1-6,TGTGCCAGCAGCCAGGGCCTACCGAGATCACCCCTCCACTTT,CASSQGLPRSPLHF
-,-,TRBV6-2/TRBV6-3,TRBJ2-7,TGTGCCAGCAGTTATTATAGCGAGCAGTACTTC,CASSYYSEQYF
-,-,TRBV11-3,TRBJ2-7,TGTGCCAGCAGCTTCCCCCGGGCGGGGCAGTTTGAAGAGCAGTACTTC,CASSFPRAGQFEEQYF
-,-,TRBV6-2/TRBV6-3,TRBJ1-5,TGTGCCAGCAGTTACGGCAACAGCCTTAGGCAGCCCCAGCATTTT,CASSYGNSLRQPQHF
-,-,TRBV5-6,TRBJ1-1,TGTGCCAGCAGCTTGTTGAGAGCTAACACTGAAGCTTTCTTT,CASSLLRANTEAFF
TRBD1,-,TRBV30,TRBJ1-2,TGTGCCTGGAGTATAGGGACAGCGGATAGCTACACCTTC,CAWSIGTADSYTF
TRBD1,-,TRBV7-6,TRBJ1-5,TGTGCCAGCAGCTTGGGACAGGGAAGTCAGCCCCAGCATTTT,CASSLGQGSQPQHF
-,-,TRBV5-4,TRBJ2-1,TGTGCCAGCAGCCGAGGACAGGGAGGGACGCAGTTCTTC,CASSRGQGGTQFF
-,-,TRBV24-1,TRBJ2-2,TGTGCCACCAGTCTAGTGGGGGAGCTGTTTTTT,CATSLVGELFF
-,-,TRBV12-5,TRBJ1-1,TGTGCTAGTGGTTTGGTTGCCGGGGGGCGAGACACTGAAGCTTTCTTT,CASGLVAGGRDTEAFF
TRBD1,-,TRBV18,TRBJ1-3,TGTGCCAGCTCACCACCCAGGACAGGAGTTGGAAACACCATATATTTT,CASSPPRTGVGNTIYF
TRBD1,-,TRBV29-1,TRBJ1-2,TGCAGCGTTGCAGGGACAGCGCCTCAGCTTGTCTATGGCTACACCTTC,CSVAGTAPQLVYGYTF
TRBD1,-,TRBV23-1,TRBJ1-5,TGCGCCAGCAGTCAATCGGATGACTTGGGGGGACAGATTTCTCATAGCAATCAGCCCCAGCATTTT,CASSQSDDLGGQISHSNQPQHF
-,-,TRBV4-1,TRBJ1-1,TGCGCCAGCAGCCAAGGGAGAGGGTCCGTCACTGAAGCTTTCTTT,CASSQGRGSVTEAFF
TRBD2,-,TRBV9,TRBJ2-2,TGTGCCAGCAGCGTGGGACCAGCGGGGGCTACGAACACCGGGGAGCTGTTTTTT,CASSVGPAGATNTGELFF
TRBD1,-,TRBV2,TRBJ1-2,TGTGCCAGCAGTGAAAGGGGGCCGAACTATGGCTACACCTTC,CASSERGPNYGYTF
-,-,TRBV7-2,TRBJ1-2,TGTGCCAGCAGCTTAATCACATACCAGGAAGGCTACACCTTC,CASSLITYQEGYTF
TRBD1,-,TRBV19,TRBJ1-5,TGTGCCAGTAGTTGGACAGGGGGCTTCGATAGCAATCAGCCCCAGCATTTT,CASSWTGGFDSNQPQHF
-,-,TRBV3-1/TRBV3-2,TRBJ1-6,TGTGCCAGCAGCCAGACAGGCAATTCACCCCTCCACTTT,CASSQTGNSPLHF
-,-,TRBV7-3,TRBJ2-6,TGTGCCAGCAGCTCGACAAACTCTGGGGCCAACGTCCTGACTTTC,CASSSTNSGANVLTF
-,-,TRBV24-1,TRBJ2-1,TGTGCCACCAGTGATCCGGGTTACAATGAGCAGTTCTTC,CATSDPGYNEQFF
-,-,TRBV18,TRBJ1-5,TGTGCCAGCTCACCGGCCGGGATTAATCAGCCCCAGCATTTT,CASSPAGINQPQHF
TRBD1,-,TRBV25-1,TRBJ1-2,TGTGCCAGCAGTGTCGACAGGGAAGGCTACACCTTC,CASSVDREGYTF
-,-,TRBV6-2/TRBV6-3,TRBJ2-7,TGTGCCAGCAGTTACTCCGGCTCAGGTCAGAGCGAGCAGTACTTC,CASSYSGSGQSEQYF
-,-,TRBV2,TRBJ1-1,TGTGCCAGCCGAGTAGACAGTGCCATGAACACTGAAGCTTTCTTT,CASRVDSAMNTEAFF
-,-,TRBV11-2,TRBJ1-1,TGTGCCAGCAGCTTAGAGTACAGGGAAGGAGCTTTCTTT,CASSLEYREGAFF
-,-,TRBV5-5,TRBJ1-4,TGTGCCAGCAGCCGCGTGGGGAGGGGGACTGAAAAACTGTTTTTT,CASSRVGRGTEKLFF
-,few,TRBV4-3,TRBJ1-4,TGCGCCAGCAGCCAACTCCCGACAGGAGCTAATGAAAAACTGTTTTTT,CASSQLPTGANEKLFF
TRBD1,-,TRBV19,TRBJ1-4,TGTGCCAGTAGTGATGGACAGGGATCAACTGAAAAACTGTTTTTT,CASSDGQGSTEKLFF
TRBD1,-,TRBV7-2,TRBJ2-2,TGTGCCAGCAGCTTAGTGGACAGGCACGAGGAGCTGTTTTTT,CASSLVDRHEELFF
-,-,TRBV20-1,TRBJ1-2,TGCAGTGCTAGACTCCGTCCCGGCTACACCTTC,CSARLRPGYTF
-,-,TRBV7-8,TRBJ2-7,TGTGCCAGCAGCCAGACGCAGGGCGAGCAGTACTTC,CASSQTQGEQYF